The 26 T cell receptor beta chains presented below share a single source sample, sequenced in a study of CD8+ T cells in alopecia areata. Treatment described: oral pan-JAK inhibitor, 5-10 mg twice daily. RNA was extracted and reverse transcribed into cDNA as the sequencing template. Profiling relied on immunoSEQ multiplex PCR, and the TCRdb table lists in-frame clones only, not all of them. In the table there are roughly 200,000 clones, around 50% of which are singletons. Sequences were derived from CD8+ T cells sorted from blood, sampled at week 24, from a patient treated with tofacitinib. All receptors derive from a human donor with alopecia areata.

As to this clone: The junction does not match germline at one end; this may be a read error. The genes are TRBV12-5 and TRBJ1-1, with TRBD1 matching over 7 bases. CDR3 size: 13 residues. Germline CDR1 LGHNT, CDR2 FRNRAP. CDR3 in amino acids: CASGLGGQASPIF. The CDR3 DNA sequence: TGTGCTAGTGGTTTAGGAGGACAGGCATCCCCGATATTT. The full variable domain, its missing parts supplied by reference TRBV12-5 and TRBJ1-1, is DARVTQTPRHKVTEMGQEVTMRCQPILGHNTVFWYRQTMMQGLELLAYFRNRAPLDDSGMPKDRFSAEMPDATLATLKIQPSEPRDSAVYFCASGLGGQASPIFGQGTRLTVV.

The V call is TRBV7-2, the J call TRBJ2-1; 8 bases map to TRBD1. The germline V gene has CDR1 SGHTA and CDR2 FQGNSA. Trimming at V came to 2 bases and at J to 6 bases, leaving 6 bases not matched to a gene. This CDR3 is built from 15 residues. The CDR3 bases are TGTGCCAGCAGCTTAAGGACAGGGTGGACCAATGAGCAGTTCTTC. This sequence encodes CASSLRTGWTNEQFF.

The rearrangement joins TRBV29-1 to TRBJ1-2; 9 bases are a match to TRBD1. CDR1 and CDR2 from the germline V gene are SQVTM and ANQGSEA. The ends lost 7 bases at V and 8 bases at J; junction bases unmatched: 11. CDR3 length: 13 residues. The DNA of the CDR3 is TGCAGCGGGGGCGGGGACAGGGTCGCCGGCTACACCTTC. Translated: CSGGGDRVAGYTF.

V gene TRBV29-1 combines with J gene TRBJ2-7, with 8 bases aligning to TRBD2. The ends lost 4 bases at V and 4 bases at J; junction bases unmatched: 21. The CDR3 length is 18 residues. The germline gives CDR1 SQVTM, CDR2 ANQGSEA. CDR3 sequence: CSVVQAGRPGGDDYEQYF. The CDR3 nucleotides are TGCAGCGTTGTTCAGGCTGGTCGCCCCGGGGGGGACGATTACGAGCAGTACTTC.

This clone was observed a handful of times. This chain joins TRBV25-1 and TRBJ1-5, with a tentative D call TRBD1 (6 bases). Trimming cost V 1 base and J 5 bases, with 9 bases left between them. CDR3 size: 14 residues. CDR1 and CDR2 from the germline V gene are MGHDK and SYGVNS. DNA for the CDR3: TGTGCCAGCAGTGAATGGGGGGCGCATCAGCCCCAGCATTTT. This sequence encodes CASSEWGAHQPQHF. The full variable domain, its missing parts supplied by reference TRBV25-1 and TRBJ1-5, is EADIYQTPRYLVIGTGKKITLECSQTMGHDKMYWYQQDPGMELHLIHYSYGVNSTEKGDLSSESTVSRIRTEHFPLTLESARPSHTSQYLCASSEWGAHQPQHFGDGTRLSIL.

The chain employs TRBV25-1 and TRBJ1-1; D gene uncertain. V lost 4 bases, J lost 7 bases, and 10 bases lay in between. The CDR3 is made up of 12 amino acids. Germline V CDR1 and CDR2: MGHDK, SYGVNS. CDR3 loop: CASSGPTFEAFF. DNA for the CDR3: TGTGCCAGCAGTGGACCGACATTTGAAGCTTTCTTT.

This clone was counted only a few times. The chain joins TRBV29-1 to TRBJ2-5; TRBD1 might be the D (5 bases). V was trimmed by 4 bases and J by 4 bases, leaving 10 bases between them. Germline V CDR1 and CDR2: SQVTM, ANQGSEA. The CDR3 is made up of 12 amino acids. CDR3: CSVAGMGETQYF. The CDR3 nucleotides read TGCAGCGTTGCAGGGATGGGAGAGACCCAGTACTTC.

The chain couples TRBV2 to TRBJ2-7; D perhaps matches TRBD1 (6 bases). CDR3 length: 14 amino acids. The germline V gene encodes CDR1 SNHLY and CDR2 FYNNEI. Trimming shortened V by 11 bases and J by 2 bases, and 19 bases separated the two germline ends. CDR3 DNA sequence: TGTGCCGGCTCGGGACACGAGCAAGCCTACGAGCAGTACTTC. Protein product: CAGSGHEQAYEQYF.

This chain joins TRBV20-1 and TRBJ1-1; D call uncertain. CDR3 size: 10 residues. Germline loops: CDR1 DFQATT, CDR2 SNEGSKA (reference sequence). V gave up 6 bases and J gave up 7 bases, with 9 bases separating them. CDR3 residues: CSANDREAFF. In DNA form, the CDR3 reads TGCAGTGCAAACGACCGTGAAGCTTTCTTT.

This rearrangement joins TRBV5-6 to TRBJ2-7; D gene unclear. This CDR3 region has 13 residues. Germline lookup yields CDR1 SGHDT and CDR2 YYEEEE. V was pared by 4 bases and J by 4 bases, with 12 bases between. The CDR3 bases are TGTGCCAGCAGCCCGCGGTTTAGTTACGAGCAGTACTTC. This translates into CASSPRFSYEQYF. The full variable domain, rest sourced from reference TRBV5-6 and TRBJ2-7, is DAGVTQSPTHLIKTRGQQVTLRCSPKSGHDTVSWYQQALGQGPQFIFQYYEEEERQRGNFPDRFSGHQFPNYSSELNVNALLLGDSALYLCASSPRFSYEQYFGPGTRLTVT.

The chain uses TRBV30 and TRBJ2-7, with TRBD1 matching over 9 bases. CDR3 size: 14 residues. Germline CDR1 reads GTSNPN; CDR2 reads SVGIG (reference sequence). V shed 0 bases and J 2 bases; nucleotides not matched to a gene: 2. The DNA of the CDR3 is TGTGCCTGGAGTGTAACAGGGGGCCCCTACGAGCAGTACTTC. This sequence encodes CAWSVTGGPYEQYF.

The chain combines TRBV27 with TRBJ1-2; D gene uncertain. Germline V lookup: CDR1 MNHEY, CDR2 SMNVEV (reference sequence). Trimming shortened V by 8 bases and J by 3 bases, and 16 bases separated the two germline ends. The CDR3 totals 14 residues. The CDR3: CASAEVGLDYGYTF. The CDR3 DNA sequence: TGTGCCAGCGCGGAGGTTGGATTGGACTATGGCTACACCTTC.

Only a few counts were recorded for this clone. CDR3 region: CASSSTGSMNEQFF. The CDR3 DNA reads as TGTGCCAGCAGCTCCACAGGGTCTATGAATGAGCAGTTCTTC. The rearrangement uses TRBV7-2 and TRBJ2-1; D possibly corresponds to TRBD1 (6 bases). The germline V gene has CDR1 SGHTA and CDR2 FQGNSA. This CDR3 is built from 14 residues. V lost 4 bases to trimming and J lost 7 bases, with 14 bases between them.

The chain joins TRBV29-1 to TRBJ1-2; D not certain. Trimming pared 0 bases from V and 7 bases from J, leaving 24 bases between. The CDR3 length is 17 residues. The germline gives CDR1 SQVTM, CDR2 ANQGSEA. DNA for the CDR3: TGCAGCGTTGAAGATTTACTCCCCGTCCTGGGCCGGGGTGGCTACACCTTC. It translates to CSVEDLLPVLGRGGYTF. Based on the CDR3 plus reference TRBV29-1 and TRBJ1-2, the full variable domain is SAVISQKPSRDICQRGTSLTIQCQVDSQVTMMFWYRQQPGQSLTLIATANQGSEATYESGFVIDKFPISRPNLTFSTLTVSNMSPEDSSIYLCSVEDLLPVLGRGGYTFGSGTRLTVV.

The CDR3 nucleotides are TGTGCCATCGGCTCCGGACTAGCGGTTGACACAGATACGCAGTATTTT. Its protein is CAIGSGLAVDTDTQYF. The genes are TRBV10-3 and TRBJ2-3, with TRBD2 matching over 10 bases. Losses at the gene ends were 8 bases for V and 2 bases for J; bases not matched to a gene: 10. Germline CDR1 is ENHRY and CDR2 is SYGVKD. The CDR3 extends over 16 amino acids.

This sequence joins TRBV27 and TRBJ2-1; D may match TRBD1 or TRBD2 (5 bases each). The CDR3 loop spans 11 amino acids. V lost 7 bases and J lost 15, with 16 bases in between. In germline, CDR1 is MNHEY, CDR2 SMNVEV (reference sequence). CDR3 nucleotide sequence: TGTGCCAGCATATCCTCGGGACGGTCGTTCTTC. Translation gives CASISSGRSFF.

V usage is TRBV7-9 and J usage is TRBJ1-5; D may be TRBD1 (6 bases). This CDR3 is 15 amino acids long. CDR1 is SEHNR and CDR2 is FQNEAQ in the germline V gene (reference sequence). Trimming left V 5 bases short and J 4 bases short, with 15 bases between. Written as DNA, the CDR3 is TGTGCCAGCAGCGACCCGGGACAACCGAATCAGCCCCAGCATTTT. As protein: CASSDPGQPNQPQHF.

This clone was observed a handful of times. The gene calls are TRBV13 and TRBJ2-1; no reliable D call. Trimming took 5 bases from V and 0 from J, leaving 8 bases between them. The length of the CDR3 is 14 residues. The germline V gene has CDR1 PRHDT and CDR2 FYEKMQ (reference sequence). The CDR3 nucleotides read TGTGCCAGCAGCCTGACCGGCTCCTACAATGAGCAGTTCTTC. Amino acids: CASSLTGSYNEQFF.

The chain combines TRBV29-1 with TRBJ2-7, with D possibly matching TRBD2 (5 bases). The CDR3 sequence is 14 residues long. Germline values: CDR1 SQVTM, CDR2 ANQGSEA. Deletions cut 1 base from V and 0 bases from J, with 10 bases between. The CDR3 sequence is CSVEGEGSSYEQYF. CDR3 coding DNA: TGCAGCGTTGAAGGAGAGGGCTCCTCCTACGAGCAGTACTTC.

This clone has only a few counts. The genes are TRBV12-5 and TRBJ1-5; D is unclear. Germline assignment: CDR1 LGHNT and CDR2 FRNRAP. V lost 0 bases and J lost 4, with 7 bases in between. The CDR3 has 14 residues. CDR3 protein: CASGLVEGNQPQHF. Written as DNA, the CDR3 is TGTGCTAGTGGTTTGGTAGAGGGAAATCAGCCCCAGCATTTT.

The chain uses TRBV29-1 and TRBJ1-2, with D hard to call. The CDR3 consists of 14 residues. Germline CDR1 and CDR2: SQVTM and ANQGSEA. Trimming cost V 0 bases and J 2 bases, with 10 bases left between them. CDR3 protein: CSVEDRIRNYGYTF. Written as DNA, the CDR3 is TGCAGCGTTGAAGATCGCATCAGGAACTATGGCTACACCTTC.

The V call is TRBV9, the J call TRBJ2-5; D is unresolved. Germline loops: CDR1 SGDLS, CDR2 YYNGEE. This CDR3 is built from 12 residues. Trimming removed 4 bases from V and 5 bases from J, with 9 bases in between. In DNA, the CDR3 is TGTGCCAGCAGCTATATTTCGGAGACCCAGTACTTC. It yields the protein CASSYISETQYF.

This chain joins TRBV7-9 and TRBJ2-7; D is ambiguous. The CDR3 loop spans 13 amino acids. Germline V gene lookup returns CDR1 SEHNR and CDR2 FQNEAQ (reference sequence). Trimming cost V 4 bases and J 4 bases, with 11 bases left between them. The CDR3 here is CASSSGSQYEQYF. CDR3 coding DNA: TGTGCCAGCAGCTCCGGGTCCCAATACGAGCAGTACTTC.

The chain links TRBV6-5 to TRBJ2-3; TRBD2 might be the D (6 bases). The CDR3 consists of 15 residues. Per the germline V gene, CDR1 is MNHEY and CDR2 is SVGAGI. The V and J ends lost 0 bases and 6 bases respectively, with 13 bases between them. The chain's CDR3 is CASSYSASVWDTQYF. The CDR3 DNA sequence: TGTGCCAGCAGTTACTCGGCTAGCGTGTGGGATACGCAGTATTTT.

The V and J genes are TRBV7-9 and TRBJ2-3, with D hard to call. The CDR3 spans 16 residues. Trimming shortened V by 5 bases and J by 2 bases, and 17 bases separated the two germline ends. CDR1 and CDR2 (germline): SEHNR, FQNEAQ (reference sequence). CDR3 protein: CASSARSTRTTDTQYF. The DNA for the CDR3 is TGTGCCAGCAGCGCCAGATCGACTCGCACCACAGATACGCAGTATTTT.

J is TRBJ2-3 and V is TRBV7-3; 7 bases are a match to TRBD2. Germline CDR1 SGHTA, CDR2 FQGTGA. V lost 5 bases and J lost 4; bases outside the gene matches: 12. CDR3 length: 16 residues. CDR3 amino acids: CASSRGGGGASDTQYF. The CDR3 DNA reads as TGTGCCAGCAGCCGCGGGGGTGGAGGAGCCTCAGATACGCAGTATTTT. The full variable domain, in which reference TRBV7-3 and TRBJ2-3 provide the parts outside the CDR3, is GAGVSQTPSNKVTEKGKYVELRCDPISGHTALYWYRQSLGQGPEFLIYFQGTGAADDSGLPNDRFFAVRPEGSVSTLKIQRTERGDSAVYLCASSRGGGGASDTQYFGPGTRLTVL.